The 4 T cell receptor beta chains in this list originate from one sample, sequenced in a study of early stage breast cancer tumors. Some clones are missing from TCRdb's copy, which holds only in-frame ones; the method was immunoSEQ multiplex PCR. The sample shows about 8,400 clones, about 72% of them seen only once. The sample consisted of normal breast tissue next to the tumor. The receptor source for this set is a person in their sixties or seventies with breast cancer.

The sample holds one count of this clone. The chain is built from TRBV5-6 and TRBJ2-5; D may match TRBD1 or TRBD2 (5 bases each). Trimming shortened V by 5 bases and J by 0 bases, and 8 bases separated the two germline ends. CDR1 and CDR2 from the germline V gene are SGHDT and YYEEEE. The CDR3 sequence is 13 residues long. CDR3 sequence reads: CASSPGHQETQYF. The CDR3 bases are TGTGCCAGCAGTCCGGGGCACCAAGAGACCCAGTACTTC.

This clone was seen only a few times. CDR3 in amino acids: CSVSGQPNTEAFF. The DNA of the CDR3 is TGCAGCGTTTCGGGACAGCCGAACACTGAAGCTTTCTTT. The gene calls are TRBV29-1 and TRBJ1-1, with 7 bases identical to TRBD1. Germline V gives CDR1 SQVTM, CDR2 ANQGSEA. The CDR3 has 13 amino acids. J gave up 1 base and V 5 bases, and 4 bases lay outside the gene matches.

The chain has TRBV19 and TRBJ2-2; unclear D gene. Trimming cost V 7 bases and J 2 bases, with 11 bases left between them. There are 14 residues in the CDR3. Germline loops: CDR1 LNHDA, CDR2 SQIVND (reference sequence). This CDR3 is CASIGDVNTGELFF. The CDR3 bases are TGTGCCAGTATTGGTGATGTCAACACCGGGGAGCTGTTTTTT.

The V and J genes are TRBV7-2 and TRBJ1-2; D might be TRBD1 (6 bases). CDR1 and CDR2 from the germline V gene are SGHTA and FQGNSA. This CDR3 spans 16 amino acids. V shed 4 bases and J shed 4 bases, with 19 bases lying between them. The CDR3 sequence is CASSSPGAGAGYGYTF. The CDR3 DNA reads TGTGCCAGCAGCTCCCCGGGCGCGGGGGCGGGCTATGGCTACACCTTC.